These T cell receptor beta chains were read from a single sample in a study of graft-versus-host responses after intestinal transplantation. Which antigens these TCRs recognize remains unknown. Data came from immunoSEQ multiplex PCR; TCRdb stores just in-frame clones and leaves some out. The table lists just under 65,000 clones, roughly 90% of them singletons. Source: unstimulated CD8+ T cells sorted from spleen or lymph node cells, taken before transplant. Receptor source: a human donor who was the organ donor for an intestinal transplant. The conserved cysteine and the conserved F or W are not part of the CDR3 here. Each record gives: V gene, J gene, CDR3 protein.

>TRBV6-1|TRBJ1-2
ASSVRGQSNYGYT
>TRBV9|TRBJ2-1
ASSAKPGYNNEQF
>TRBV11-2|TRBJ2-1
ASGFPEGSGVNNEQF
>TRBV9|TRBJ2-7
ASSGGRGTSYEQY
>TRBV25-1|TRBJ2-5
ASSYRGIQETQY
>TRBV11-2|TRBJ2-7
ASSLEGKGRGSNEQY
>TRBV28|TRBJ2-7
ASREPQGSEFEQY
>TRBV7-9|TRBJ2-7
ASSSPQGQSYEQY
>TRBV11-3|TRBJ1-1
ASSLGTGSNTEAF
>TRBV5-4|.
ASSPKTSGSLPYEQY
>TRBV10-2|TRBJ1-2
ASSEGQTNYGYT
>TRBV4-1|TRBJ2-7
ASSQGQGWYEQY
>TRBV5-5|TRBJ1-1
ASSFTGFGEAF
>TRBV30|TRBJ2-7
AWSGTSGDYEQY
>TRBV7-3|TRBJ1-1
ASSFLEGGESEAF
>TRBV30|TRBJ2-7
AWSLQVEGYEQY
>TRBV7-6|TRBJ2-2
ASSYLAGEYGELF
>TRBV10-3|TRBJ2-7
AISEEGWGGLAGAPAYEQY
>TRBV19|TRBJ2-7
ASSSSGGQY
>TRBV27|TRBJ2-1
ASPPRGRSDEQF